A selection of T cell receptor beta chains follows, all from one sample in a study of PD-1 blockade in classical Hodgkin lymphoma. Method: immunoSEQ multiplex PCR; TCRdb's copy keeps in-frame clones and lacks some. The sample records about 24,000 clones, about four fifths being singletons. Sequenced here: peripheral blood mononuclear cells (PBMCs), sampled before the fourth cycle of nivolumab. The receptors derive from a human donor with classical Hodgkin lymphoma. The CDR3 runs from the conserved cysteine through the conserved F or W.

cdr3_length | j_call | v_call | cdr3_aa
15 | TRBJ2-2 | TRBV30 | CAWKANLANTGELFF
15 | TRBJ2-7 | TRBV28 | CASSVVSLNSYEQYF
14 | TRBJ2-7 | TRBV10-2 | CASTTGGGSYEQYF
13 | TRBJ2-2 | TRBV7-6 | CASSPRITGELFF
19 | TRBJ2-1 | TRBV5-1 | CASSLRSGTSGRGGAEQFF
14 | TRBJ2-1 | TRBV4-1 | CASSPQVGDNEQFF
16 | TRBJ2-3 | TRBV7-6 | CASSLGPRPSTDTQYF
13 | TRBJ1-1 | TRBV5-1 | CASSLLDNTEAFF
15 | TRBJ2-1 | TRBV5-4 | CASSPGPDFQGEEFF
16 | TRBJ2-5 | TRBV7-9 | CASSWSSQGPKETQYF
14 | TRBJ2-4 | TRBV2 | CASTPLAAPDIQYF
14 | TRBJ2-5 | TRBV5-1 | CASSPGGVGETQYF
18 | TRBJ2-5 | TRBV28 | CASSLGLASGRAGETQYF
12 | TRBJ2-3 | TRBV30 | CAWSVRGDTQYF
13 | TRBJ1-2 | TRBV5-4 | CASSLGESAGYTF
13 | TRBJ1-2 | TRBV25-1 | CASSEQGAGGYTF
10 | TRBJ2-7 | TRBV2 | CATLGLDRAF
14 | TRBJ1-2 | TRBV30 | CAWLTRWGREGYTF
14 | TRBJ2-5 | TRBV2 | CASNQGQGRETQYF
15 | TRBJ2-4 | TRBV19 | CASSTEILAKNIQYF
14 | TRBJ2-2 | TRBV5-1 | CASSRPGGTGELFF
13 | TRBJ1-1 | TRBV5-5 | CASRSDLNTEAFF
20 | TRBJ2-2 | TRBV29-1 | CSVGLDPTEQDHQNTGELFF
12 | TRBJ1-4 | TRBV29-1 | CSALRQNEKLFF
15 | TRBJ2-7 | TRBV5-1 | CASSLRAAQNQEQYF
17 | TRBJ2-3 | TRBV2 | CASRLAGGLGDTDTQYF
13 | TRBJ2-5 | TRBV5-6 | CASSLGLVETQYF
14 | TRBJ2-2 | TRBV7-9 | CASSLGANTGELFF
14 | TRBJ1-3 | TRBV7-2 | CASSLVGAGNTIYF
14 | TRBJ2-2 | TRBV5-1 | CASSPRQGTGELFF
14 | TRBJ1-2 | TRBV5-1 | CASSLGSGIDGYTF
16 | TRBJ2-1 | TRBV5-4 | CASSPGGTGKSNEQFF
16 | TRBJ2-7 | TRBV5-4 | CASSSGGGGFIYEQYF
13 | TRBJ1-2 | TRBV11-3 | CASSYRAYYGYTF
15 | TRBJ2-2 | TRBV7-8 | CASTSSSGRIRELFF
16 | TRBJ1-2 | TRBV7-8 | CASSLGVGVSGYGYTF
13 | TRBJ2-2 | TRBV7-9 | CASSLAGTGELFF
15 | TRBJ2-2 | TRBV2 | CASSVLGPPTGELFF
15 | TRBJ2-1 | TRBV30 | CAWSRTSGAYNEQFF
16 | TRBJ1-1 | TRBV28 | CASSPGARGMNTEAFF
14 | TRBJ2-3 | TRBV5-1 | CASSFRQGTDTQYF
16 | TRBJ1-4 | TRBV7-8 | CASSTAGGRGNEKLFF
15 | TRBJ2-6 | TRBV30 | CAWTGRGTGANVLTF
14 | TRBJ2-5 | TRBV6-1 | CASSPGTSRETQYF
16 | TRBJ1-3 | TRBV7-3 | CASSPNPPGAGNTIYF
12 | TRBJ2-3 | TRBV6-1 | CASTNTGLAQYF
16 | TRBJ2-1 | TRBV5-1 | CASSLAPGTGTNEQFF
13 | TRBJ1-2 | TRBV7-9 | CASSLVHREGYTF
17 | TRBJ2-5 | TRBV5-1 | CASSQGTWTGGAETQYF
16 | TRBJ2-5 | TRBV27 | CASSLSSRGHRETQYF
13 | TRBJ1-1 | TRBV14 | CASSQNSAERAFF
13 | TRBJ2-7 | TRBV7-8 | CASRRQGPGEQYF
13 | TRBJ1-2 | TRBV6-9 | CASSYGGDNGYTF